Listed here are 14 T cell receptor beta chains from one sample, sequenced in a study of T cell repertoires in cytomegalovirus infection. TCRdb independently ran MiXCR on the reads; one entry per CDR3 protein. This table holds 250,000 to 300,000 distinct CDR3 sequences, about 20% found once. Their antigens remain unidentified. Sequencing was performed on cultured PBMCs, taken from culture after CMV antigen stimulation. Receptor source: a human donor in good health (CMV status not recorded). Some clones in this sample may be carry-over from other donors' samples.

This clonotype was detected many times. The chain combines TRBV7-2 with TRBJ1-5; D might be TRBD1 (5 bases). Germline CDR1 SGHTA, CDR2 FQGNSA. The CDR3 contains 15 residues. Trimming left V 5 bases short and J 1 base short, with 12 bases between. This chain's CDR3 is CASSQGPSSNQPQHF. The CDR3 region has the DNA TGTGCCAGCAGCCAGGGCCCTTCAAGCAATCAGCCCCAGCATTTT.

This clonotype was detected a few times. This CDR3 is CATSDLGQAAFF. The DNA of the CDR3 is TGTGCCACCAGTGATTTGGGACAGGCGGCGTTCTTC. The rearrangement joins TRBV24-1 to TRBJ2-1; TRBD1 matches 7 bases. CDR3 length: 12 amino acids. With 0 bases clipped from V and 15 bases from J, the junction kept 4 bases outside the gene matches. Germline values: CDR1 KGHDR, CDR2 SFDVKD.

The chain links TRBV18 to TRBJ1-5; D might be TRBD1 (6 bases). The V and J ends lost 6 bases and 2 bases respectively, with 14 bases between them. The CDR3 contains 15 residues. The germline V gene has CDR1 KGHSH and CDR2 LQKENI. CDR3 protein: CASSRDRMGNQPQHF. Written as DNA, the CDR3 is TGTGCCAGCTCTCGTGACAGGATGGGCAATCAGCCCCAGCATTTT.

The chain has TRBV7-2 and TRBJ1-5; 9 nucleotides line up with TRBD1. The CDR3 loop spans 15 amino acids. Germline lookup yields CDR1 SGHTA and CDR2 FQGNSA. V lost 4 bases to trimming and J lost 7 bases; unmatched junction nucleotides: 8. The chain's CDR3 is CASSSPDRGAQPQHF. CDR3 in DNA: TGTGCCAGCAGCTCCCCGGACAGGGGTGCACAGCCCCAGCATTTT. Using reference TRBV7-2 and TRBJ1-5 for the parts outside the CDR3, the full variable domain is GAGVSQSPSNKVTEKGKDVELRCDPISGHTALYWYRQSLGQGLEFLIYFQGNSAPDKSGLPSDRFSAERTGGSVSTLTIQRTQQEDSAVYLCASSSPDRGAQPQHFGDGTRLSIL.

The chain uses TRBV12-3 or TRBV12-4 and TRBJ2-1, with D possibly called TRBD1 or TRBD2 (6 bases each). Trimming removed 4 bases at V and 5 bases at J, with 15 bases between. The CDR3 sequence is 15 residues long. The CDR3 DNA is TGTGCCAGCAGTTCCCTCGGGCGGGACAACAATGAGCAGTTCTTC. This encodes CASSSLGRDNNEQFF.

A few counts support this clonotype. The V and J genes are TRBV19 and TRBJ2-1; D not certain. V was clipped by 3 bases and J by 6 bases, with 21 bases between them. Germline-derived CDR1 and CDR2 are LNHDA and SQIVND (reference sequence). The CDR3 has 17 amino acids. The CDR3 DNA follows: TGTGCCAGTAGTATCAGGAGCCCCAGTGGTCGGGTCAATGAGCAGTTCTTC. It specifies CASSIRSPSGRVNEQFF.

This clonotype was observed at least ten times. This chain links TRBV6-2 or TRBV6-3 with TRBJ2-3, with 10 bases aligning to TRBD2. The trim removed 6 bases at V and 2 bases at J, leaving 5 bases unmatched. CDR1 is MNHEY, CDR2 SVGEGT, per germline. The CDR3 consists of 15 residues. The CDR3 region is CASSLLAGLTDTQYF. CDR3 nucleotides: TGTGCCAGCAGCCTACTAGCGGGACTCACAGATACGCAGTATTTT.

In its sample, this clonotype was seen many times. The chain couples TRBV7-8 to TRBJ1-2, with D unresolved. V was pared by 0 bases and J by 5 bases, with 13 bases between. Germline V gene data show CDR1 as SGHVS and CDR2 as FQNEAQ. The CDR3 has 15 residues. In DNA, the CDR3 is TGTGCCAGCAGCTTAGCGGATGGGAATATTTATGGCTACACCTTC. Amino acids: CASSLADGNIYGYTF.

V and J are TRBV7-3 and TRBJ2-1; TRBD1 matches at 7 bases. Looked up from germline, CDR1 is SGHTA and CDR2 is FQGTGA. V trimming: 2 bases; J trimming: 1 base; junction bases outside the gene matches: 5. The CDR3 covers 16 residues. The CDR3 nucleotides are TGTGCCAGCAGCTTACTCGGACAGGTATCCTACAATGAGCAGTTCTTC. It yields the protein CASSLLGQVSYNEQFF.

The table lists this clonotype with a few counts. The chain couples TRBV4-1 to TRBJ1-3; D is undetermined. CDR1 MGHRA and CDR2 YSYEKL come from the germline V gene. Between the trimmed V and J ends, which lost 7 bases and 0 bases, there was a span of 13 bases. CDR3 size: 15 residues. CDR3: CASTPQRHSGNTIYF. The CDR3 DNA reads as TGCGCCAGCACTCCCCAGCGTCACTCTGGAAACACCATATATTTT.

This clonotype was counted ten times or more. This rearrangement joins TRBV7-6 to TRBJ1-2; TRBD1 matches at 11 bases. The CDR3 is made up of 16 amino acids. Germline values: CDR1 SGHVS, CDR2 FNYEAQ. V lost 1 base and J lost 5; bases outside the gene matches: 6. As DNA, the CDR3 is TGTGCCAGCAGCTTAGAGAGGACAGGGGGCACTTATGGCTACACCTTC. Its protein is CASSLERTGGTYGYTF.

The chain uses TRBV15 and TRBJ2-5, with TRBD2 matching 8 bases. Germline assignment: CDR1 LNHNV and CDR2 YYDKDF (reference sequence). Germline trimming cut 5 bases from V and 2 bases from J; bases unmatched to any gene: 10. CDR3 length: 16 residues. The CDR3 is CATSRGAGGLQETQYF. The CDR3 bases are TGTGCCACCAGCCGTGGGGCGGGAGGACTTCAAGAGACCCAGTACTTC.

This clonotype has a handful of counts. CDR3 amino acids: CATSDFADTGELFF. CDR3 DNA sequence: TGTGCCACCAGTGATTTCGCCGACACCGGGGAGCTGTTTTTT. The chain is built from TRBV24-1 and TRBJ2-2, with D uncertain. Germline CDR1 and CDR2: KGHDR and SFDVKD. Trimming left V 1 base short and J 3 bases short, with 5 bases between. This CDR3 region has 14 residues.

The chain combines TRBV7-6 with TRBJ2-5; D might be TRBD1 or TRBD2, each matching 5 bases. CDR1 and CDR2 from the germline V gene are SGHVS and FNYEAQ. V lost 1 base and J lost 5, with 14 bases in between. The CDR3 has 15 residues. The CDR3: CASSLGGSVRETQYF. The CDR3 DNA reads as TGTGCCAGCAGCTTAGGGGGGAGCGTTCGGGAGACCCAGTACTTC. Supplemented by reference TRBV7-6 and TRBJ2-5, the full variable domain reads GAGVSQSPRYKVTKRGQDVALRCDPISGHVSLYWYRQALGQGPEFLTYFNYEAQQDKSGLPNDRFSAERPEGSISTLTIQRTEQRDSAMYRCASSLGGSVRETQYFGPGTRLLVL.